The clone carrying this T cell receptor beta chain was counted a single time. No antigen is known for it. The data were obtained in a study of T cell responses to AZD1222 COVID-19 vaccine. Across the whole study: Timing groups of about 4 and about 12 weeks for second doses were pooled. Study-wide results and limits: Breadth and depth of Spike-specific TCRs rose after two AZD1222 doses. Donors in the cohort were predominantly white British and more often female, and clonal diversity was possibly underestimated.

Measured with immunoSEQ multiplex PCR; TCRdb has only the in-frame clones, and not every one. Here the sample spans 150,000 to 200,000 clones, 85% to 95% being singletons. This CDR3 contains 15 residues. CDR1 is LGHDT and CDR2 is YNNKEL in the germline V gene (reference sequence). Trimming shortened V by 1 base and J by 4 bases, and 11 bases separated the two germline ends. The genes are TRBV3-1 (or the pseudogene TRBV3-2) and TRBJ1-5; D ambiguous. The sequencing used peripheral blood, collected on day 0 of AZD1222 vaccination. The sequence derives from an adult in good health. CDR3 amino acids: CASSQVCRWNQPQHF. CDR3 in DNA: TGTGCCAGCAGCCAAGTTTGTAGGTGGAATCAGCCCCAGCATTTT.